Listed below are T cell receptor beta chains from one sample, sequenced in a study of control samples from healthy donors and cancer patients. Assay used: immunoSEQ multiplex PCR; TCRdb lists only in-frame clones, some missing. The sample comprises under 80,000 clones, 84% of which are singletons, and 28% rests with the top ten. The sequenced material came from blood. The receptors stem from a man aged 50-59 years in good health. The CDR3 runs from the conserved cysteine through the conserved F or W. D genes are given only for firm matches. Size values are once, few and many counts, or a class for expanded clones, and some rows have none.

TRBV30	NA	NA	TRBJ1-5	CAGTWAGRSNQPQHF	TGTGCCGGGACGTGGGCCGGAAGGAGCAATCAGCCCCAGCATTTT
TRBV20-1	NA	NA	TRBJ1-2	CSAGKGGYTF	TGCAGTGCTGGAAAGGGGGGCTACACCTTC
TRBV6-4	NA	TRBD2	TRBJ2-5	CASSRTSGGQETQYF	TGTGCCAGCTCTCGGACTAGCGGGGGACAAGAGACCCAGTACTTC
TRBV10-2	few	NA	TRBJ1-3	CASSALNPGNTIYF	TGCGCCAGCAGTGCCCTAAACCCTGGAAACACCATATATTTT
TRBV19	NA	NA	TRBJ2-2	CASSISRNTGELFF	TGTGCCAGTAGTATCTCAAGGAACACCGGGGAGCTGTTTTTT
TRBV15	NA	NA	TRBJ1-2	CATSRVEDRGYTF	TGTGCCACCAGCAGAGTTGAGGATCGCGGCTACACCTTC
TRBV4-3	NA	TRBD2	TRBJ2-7	CASSLFGGEDEQYF	TGCGCCAGCAGCCTCTTCGGGGGGGAGGACGAGCAGTACTTC
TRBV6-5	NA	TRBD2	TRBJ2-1	CASSYRAGGQFF	TGTGCCAGCAGTTACCGGGCGGGGGGGCAGTTCTTC
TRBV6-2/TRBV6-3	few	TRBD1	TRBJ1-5	CASSSPRTGDQPQHF	TGTGCCAGCAGTTCACCACGGACAGGGGATCAGCCCCAGCATTTT
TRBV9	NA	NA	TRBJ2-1	CASSVGGSDSYNEQFF	TGTGCCAGCAGCGTAGGTGGCTCCGACTCCTACAATGAGCAGTTCTTC
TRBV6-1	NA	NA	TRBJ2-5	CASSEGFWETQYF	TGTGCCAGCAGCGAAGGGTTTTGGGAGACCCAGTACTTC
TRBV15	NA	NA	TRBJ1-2	CATSREVQASYTF	TGTGCCACCAGCAGAGAGGTTCAAGCGAGCTACACCTTC
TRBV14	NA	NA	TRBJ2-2	CASSQDAERTTNTGELFF	TGTGCCAGCAGCCAAGACGCTGAACGGACTACGAACACCGGGGAGCTGTTTTTT
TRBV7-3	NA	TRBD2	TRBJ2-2	CASSLGTSDTGELFF	TGTGCCAGCAGCCTCGGGACTAGCGACACCGGGGAGCTGTTTTTT
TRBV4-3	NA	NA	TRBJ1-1	CASSYGTGNTEAFF	TGCGCCAGCAGCTATGGGACGGGGAACACTGAAGCTTTCTTT
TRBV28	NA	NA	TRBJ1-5	CASSSSGDQPQHF	TGTGCCAGCAGTTCATCGGGGGATCAGCCCCAGCATTTT
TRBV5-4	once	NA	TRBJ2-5	CASSLVRGEETQYF	TGTGCCAGCAGCTTGGTGCGGGGAGAAGAGACCCAGTACTTC
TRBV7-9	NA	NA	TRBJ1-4	CASSSLQGTNEKLFF	TGTGCCAGCAGCTCACTACAGGGAACTAATGAAAAACTGTTTTTT
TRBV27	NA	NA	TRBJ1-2	CASSLSLQGFRNGYTF	TGTGCCAGCAGTTTAAGCCTACAGGGTTTTAGAAATGGCTACACCTTC
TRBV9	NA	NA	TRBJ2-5	CASSAYTSEGETQYF	TGTGCCAGCAGCGCCTATACTTCTGAGGGGGAGACCCAGTACTTC
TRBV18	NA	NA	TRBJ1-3	CASSQERGNTIYF	TGTGCCAGCTCACAGGAGAGGGGAAACACCATATATTTT
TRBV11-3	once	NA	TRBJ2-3	CASRQDWSTDTQYF	TGTGCCAGCAGACAAGACTGGAGCACAGATACGCAGTATTTT
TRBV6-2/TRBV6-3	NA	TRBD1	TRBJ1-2	CASSSKGATNYGYTF	TGTGCCAGCAGTTCCAAGGGGGCTACTAACTATGGCTACACCTTC
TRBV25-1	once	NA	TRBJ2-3	CASSESRGGPDTQYF	TGTGCCAGCAGTGAATCTAGGGGGGGGCCAGATACGCAGTATTTT
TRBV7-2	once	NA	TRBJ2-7	CASSRRRAPYEQYF	TGTGCCAGCAGCCGCCGGCGGGCGCCATACGAGCAGTACTTC
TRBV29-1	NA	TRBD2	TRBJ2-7	CSVEDLTTSGLYSYEQYF	TGCAGCGTTGAAGATCTTACGACTAGCGGACTTTACTCCTACGAGCAGTACTTC
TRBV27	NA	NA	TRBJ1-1	CASSFRLGNAEAFF	TGTGCCAGCAGTTTCAGACTGGGGAACGCTGAAGCTTTCTTT
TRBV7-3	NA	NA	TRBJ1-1	CASSLNSGDGTEAFF	TGTGCCAGCAGCTTAAATTCAGGGGATGGGACTGAAGCTTTCTTT
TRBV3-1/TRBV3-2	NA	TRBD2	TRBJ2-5	CASSQDRTGGPWETQYF	TGTGCCAGCAGCCAAGATAGAACGGGAGGGCCCTGGGAGACCCAGTACTTC
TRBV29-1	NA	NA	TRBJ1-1	CSGITVNTEAFF	TGCAGCGGAATCACAGTGAACACTGAAGCTTTCTTT
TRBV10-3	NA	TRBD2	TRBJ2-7	CAISEGPGEGTYEQYF	TGTGCCATCAGTGAGGGCCCGGGGGAGGGCACCTACGAGCAGTACTTC
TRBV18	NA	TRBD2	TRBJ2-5	CASSREGETQYF	TGTGCCAGCTCACGGGAGGGAGAGACCCAGTACTTC
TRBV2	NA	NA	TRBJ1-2	CASSVQPYGYTF	TGTGCCAGCAGTGTCCAGCCCTATGGCTACACCTTC
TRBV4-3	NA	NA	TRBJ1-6	CASSQDRRNSPLHF	TGCGCCAGCAGCCAAGATAGAAGGAATTCACCCCTCCACTTT
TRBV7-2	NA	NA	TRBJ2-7	CASSLETAYTYEQYF	TGTGCCAGCAGCTTAGAAACAGCCTATACCTACGAGCAGTACTTC
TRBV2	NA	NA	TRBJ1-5	CASKSADFGQPQHF	TGTGCCAGCAAATCGGCAGATTTCGGGCAGCCCCAGCATTTT
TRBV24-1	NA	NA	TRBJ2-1	CATSDFRTRGGGEQFF	TGTGCCACCAGTGATTTCAGGACAAGGGGTGGTGGTGAGCAGTTCTTC
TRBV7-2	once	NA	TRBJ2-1	CASSHQPGSVYEQFF	TGTGCCAGCAGCCACCAGCCGGGCTCCGTGTATGAGCAGTTCTTC
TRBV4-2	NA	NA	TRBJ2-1	CASSQEVSGDYNEQFF	TGTGCCAGCAGCCAAGAAGTGTCGGGAGACTACAATGAGCAGTTCTTC
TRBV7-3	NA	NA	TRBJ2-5	CASSRVYGETQYF	TGTGCCAGCAGCAGGGTCTACGGAGAGACCCAGTACTTC
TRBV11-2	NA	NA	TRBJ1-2	CASSLDLYGYTF	TGTGCCAGCAGCTTAGATCTCTATGGCTACACCTTC
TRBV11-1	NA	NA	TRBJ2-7	CASSLVFGGRIYEQYF	TGTGCCAGCAGCTTAGTGTTCGGAGGGCGTATCTACGAGCAGTACTTC
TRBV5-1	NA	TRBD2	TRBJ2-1	CASSLAGSSYNEQFF	TGCGCCAGCAGCTTAGCGGGGAGCTCCTACAATGAGCAGTTCTTC
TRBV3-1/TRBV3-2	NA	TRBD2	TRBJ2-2	CASSQTGTSGGLNTGELFF	TGTGCCAGCAGCCAAACCGGGACTAGCGGGGGGCTAAACACCGGGGAGCTGTTTTTT
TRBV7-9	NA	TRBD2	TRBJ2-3	CASSLAGLAGGQGEYF	TGTGCCAGCAGCTTAGCAGGGCTAGCGGGGGGCCAAGGAGAGTATTTT
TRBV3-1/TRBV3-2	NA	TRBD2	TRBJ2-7	CASSLSGRKLAGSHEQYF	TGTGCCAGCAGCCTTTCTGGCCGGAAACTAGCGGGATCCCACGAGCAGTACTTC
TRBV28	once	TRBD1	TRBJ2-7	CASSAPPGTGTNEQYF	TGTGCCAGCAGTGCACCTCCCGGGACAGGGACTAACGAGCAGTACTTC
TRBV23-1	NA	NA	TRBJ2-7	CASGPGPPRGYEQYF	TGCGCCAGCGGACCGGGACCACCGAGGGGCTACGAGCAGTACTTC
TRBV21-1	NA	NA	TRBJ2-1	CASSRRWKWWGLAGVWLNEQFF	TGTGCCAGCAGCAGACGCTGGAAATGGTGGGGACTAGCGGGAGTCTGGCTCAATGAGCAGTTCTTC
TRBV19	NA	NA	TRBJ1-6	CASSIDRAGGSPLHF	TGTGCCAGTAGTATAGACAGGGCTGGTGGTTCACCCCTCCACTTT
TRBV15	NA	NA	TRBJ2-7	CATSSPLGGAIYEQYF	TGTGCCACCAGCAGCCCCTTAGGGGGGGCGATCTACGAGCAGTACTTC
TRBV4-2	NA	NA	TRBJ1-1	CASSLVRGRTEAFF	TGTGCCAGCAGCCTGGTGAGGGGTCGAACTGAAGCTTTCTTT
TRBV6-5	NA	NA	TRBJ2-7	CASSYFDRGPGSEQYF	TGTGCCAGCAGTTACTTTGACAGAGGGCCCGGTAGCGAGCAGTACTTC
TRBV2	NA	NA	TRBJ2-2	CASSQASRTGELFF	TGTGCCAGCAGCCAAGCGTCACGAACCGGGGAGCTGTTTTTT
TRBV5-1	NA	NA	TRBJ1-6	CASSLTSRGSPLHF	TGCGCCAGCAGCTTGACGTCCCGCGGTTCACCCCTCCACTTT